Listed here are 29 T cell receptor beta chains from one sample, sequenced in a study of breast tumors, draining lymph nodes, adjacent tissues. TCRdb reprocessed the multiplex PCR reads with MiXCR, giving one entry per CDR3 protein. There are approximately 60,000 distinct CDR3 sequences in the sample; approximately 62% occur only once, and roughly a fifth lies in the top ten. Sequenced material: breast tumor tissue. These receptor sequences come from a female donor with breast cancer. Some clones in this sample may be carry-over from other donors' samples.

The V and J genes are TRBV2 and TRBJ2-2, with 7 bases fitting TRBD2. CDR1 and CDR2 from the germline V gene are SNHLY and FYNNEI. CDR3 length: 15 residues. Losses at the gene ends were 5 bases for V and 4 bases for J; bases not matched to a gene: 7. CDR3 loop: CASSMGGSGTGELFF. In DNA form, the CDR3 reads TGTGCCAGCAGTATGGGCGGGAGCGGCACCGGGGAGCTGTTTTTT.

This chain links TRBV7-9 with TRBJ2-2; TRBD1 matches 10 bases. Germline values: CDR1 SEHNR, CDR2 FQNEAQ (reference sequence). V shed 3 bases and J 5 bases; nucleotides not matched to a gene: 3. The CDR3 sequence is 15 residues long. The CDR3 DNA sequence: TGTGCCAGCAGCTTTAGGACAGGGGGTACCGGGGAGCTGTTTTTT. Amino acids: CASSFRTGGTGELFF.

This chain links TRBV4-2 with TRBJ2-3; 8 bases align to TRBD1. CDR1 and CDR2 (germline): LGHNA, YNFKEQ. J lost 6 bases, V lost 2 bases, and 10 bases had no gene match. The length of the CDR3 is 16 residues. As DNA, the CDR3 is TGTGCCAGCAGCCAATCCGCAGGGGGCCTGGGGGATACGCAGTATTTT. This encodes CASSQSAGGLGDTQYF.

This chain links TRBV4-2 with TRBJ2-3; 7 nucleotides line up with TRBD2. Germline V gives CDR1 LGHNA, CDR2 YNFKEQ. The CDR3 is made up of 15 amino acids. Losses at the gene ends were 6 bases for V and 0 bases for J; bases not matched to a gene: 6. CDR3: CASRPLATSTDTQYF. For the CDR3, the DNA is TGTGCCAGCAGACCACTAGCGACTAGCACAGATACGCAGTATTTT.

This chain uses TRBV20-1 with TRBJ2-3, with D maybe TRBD2 (6 bases). V was cut by 6 bases and J by 1 base, with 11 bases left in between. Germline V CDR1 and CDR2: DFQATT, SNEGSKA (reference sequence). CDR3 length equals 13 residues. Here the CDR3 reads CSAPGLGTDTQYF. CDR3 DNA sequence: TGCAGTGCCCCGGGACTCGGCACAGATACGCAGTATTTT.

This clonotype was counted ten times or more. J is TRBJ1-2 and V is TRBV5-6; tentative D call: TRBD1 (5 bases). The CDR3 runs 16 residues. Trimming removed 0 bases at V and 5 bases at J, with 17 bases between. Germline assignment: CDR1 SGHDT and CDR2 YYEEEE. The CDR3 spells CASSLEVAPEGYGYTF. The CDR3 DNA is TGTGCCAGCAGCTTGGAGGTGGCCCCCGAGGGGTATGGCTACACCTTC.

This clonotype was observed a single time. This sequence joins TRBV29-1 and TRBJ1-4, with 9 bases fitting TRBD1. With 3 bases clipped from V and 8 bases from J, the junction kept 10 bases outside the gene matches. The CDR3 contains 15 residues. Germline CDR1 and CDR2: SQVTM and ANQGSEA. In nucleotides, the CDR3 is TGCAGCGTTGATAACGGGGACGGGACAGGGGAAAAACTGTTTTTT. This gives the protein CSVDNGDGTGEKLFF.

In this sample, this clonotype turned up a few times. The chain carries TRBV10-3 and TRBJ2-7; TRBD1 matches 9 bases. The V and J ends lost 7 bases and 5 bases, in that order; junction bases with no gene match: 6. Germline CDR1 ENHRY, CDR2 SYGVKD. This CDR3 region has 13 residues. The CDR3, as DNA: TGTGCCATCACAGGACAGGGGCTCGACGAGCAGTACTTC. Amino acid sequence: CAITGQGLDEQYF.

V usage is TRBV7-2 and J usage is TRBJ2-1; D possibly corresponds to TRBD1 (6 bases). Germline CDR1 and CDR2: SGHTA and FQGNSA. The CDR3 length is 16 residues. Between the trimmed V and J ends, which lost 5 bases and 10 bases, there was a span of 24 bases. The CDR3 reads CASSPQIFSRGWEQFF. The CDR3 DNA sequence: TGTGCCAGCAGCCCCCAGATTTTTAGTAGGGGGTGGGAGCAGTTCTTC.

The chain is built from TRBV20-1 and TRBJ2-3, with TRBD2 matching over 10 bases. The CDR3 is 15 amino acids. Germline loops: CDR1 DFQATT, CDR2 SNEGSKA (reference sequence). With V trimmed by 6 bases and J by 4 bases, 10 bases remained unmatched. The CDR3 is CSASPQREGSDTQYF. The DNA of the CDR3 is TGCAGTGCCTCCCCCCAGCGGGAGGGGTCAGATACGCAGTATTTT.

This clonotype was detected a few times. It may be a read error: a sequence one base away is much more abundant. No conserved phenylalanine or tryptophan ends this CDR3, so it is likely a read error. The rearrangement uses TRBV20-1 and TRBJ2-2; 10 bases map to TRBD2. From germline, CDR1 is DFQATT and CDR2 SNEGSKA (reference sequence). The CDR3 has 14 amino acids. V lost 2 bases and J lost 3; bases outside the gene matches: 0. As DNA, the CDR3 is TGCAGTGCTAGACTAGCGGGGGACACCGGGGAGCTGTTTCTT. Its translation is CSARLAGDTGELFL.

The chain uses TRBV2 and TRBJ1-3; no clear D gene. Germline V gene lookup returns CDR1 SNHLY and CDR2 FYNNEI. V gave up 8 bases and J gave up 3 bases, with 17 bases separating them. This CDR3 is built from 15 residues. CDR3 DNA sequence: TGTGCCAGCGTTGTCGTAGGGTCAAGTGGAAACACCATATATTTT. Protein sequence: CASVVVGSSGNTIYF.

This clonotype was recorded once. The chain recombines TRBV20-1 with TRBJ1-5; D gene unclear. V was trimmed by 1 base and J by 3 bases, leaving 16 bases between them. CDR1 and CDR2 (germline): DFQATT, SNEGSKA (reference sequence). This CDR3 is 16 amino acids long. The CDR3 nucleotides are TGCAGTGCTAGAGGTGACACGGGAGAGGTCAATCAGCCCCAGCATTTT. Translation: CSARGDTGEVNQPQHF.

This clonotype has a count of ten or more. Just one base apart from a much larger clone, this may be a read error. The rearrangement joins TRBV6-5 to TRBJ2-6; D not certain. This CDR3 has 15 amino acids. Per the germline V gene, CDR1 is MNHEY and CDR2 is SVGAGI. Trimming pared 8 bases from V and 0 bases from J, leaving 11 bases between. Written as DNA, the CDR3 is TGTGCCAGCCCATGCCGTCGCTCTGGGGCCAACGTCCTGACTTTC. It codes for CASPCRRSGANVLTF.

The CDR3 DNA follows: TGTGCCAGCAGCTTGGCTAGCGCGGAGAGATACGAGCAGTACTTC. Encoded protein: CASSLASAERYEQYF. This chain uses TRBV5-4 with TRBJ2-7; possibly TRBD2 for D (6 bases). V was pared by 0 bases and J by 4 bases, with 14 bases between. This CDR3 region has 15 residues. Germline CDR1 reads SGHNT; CDR2 reads YYREEE (reference sequence). The whole variable domain, filled in from reference TRBV5-4 and TRBJ2-7, reads ETGVTQSPTHLIKTRGQQVTLRCSSQSGHNTVSWYQQALGQGPQFIFQYYREEENGRGNFPPRFSGLQFPNYSSELNVNALELDDSALYLCASSLASAERYEQYFGPGTRLTVT.

The chain is built from TRBV12-3 or TRBV12-4 and TRBJ1-2, with 8 bases identical to TRBD1. This CDR3 contains 15 residues. V was clipped by 6 bases and J by 8 bases; unmatched bases: 14. The CDR3 DNA reads as TGTGCCAGCAGGGCCGACAGGGGCCCATTGGGGGGCTACACCTTC. Its translation: CASRADRGPLGGYTF.

Comments on this clonotype: At one of its ends the junction is not consistent with the germline gene, which may arise from a read error. The genes are TRBV7-7 and TRBJ2-7, with 8 bases identical to TRBD2. Germline CDR1 reads SSHAT; CDR2 reads FNYEAQ (reference sequence). The CDR3 contains 13 residues. This CDR3 reads CASSSLAGYEQYF. The CDR3 nucleotides read TGTGCTAGCAGCTCCCTAGCGGGCTACGAGCAGTACTTC.

About this clonotype itself: The junction does not match germline at one end; this may be a read error. The chain carries TRBV14 and TRBJ2-2; TRBD1 or TRBD2 may be the D gene (5 bases each). This CDR3 region has 15 residues. Germline assignment: CDR1 SGHDN and CDR2 FVKESK. CDR3 DNA sequence: TGTGCCAGCAGGGAGCAGGGTATAAACACCGGGGAGCCGTTTTTC. Translated: CASREQGINTGEPFF. The entire variable domain, with the rest obtained from reference TRBV14 and TRBJ2-2, is as follows: EAGVTQFPSHSVIEKGQTVTLRCDPISGHDNLYWYRRVMGKEIKFLLHFVKESKQDESGMPNNRFLAERTGGTYSTLKVQPAELEDSGVYFCASREQGINTGEPFFGEGSRLTVL.

The V and J genes are TRBV13 and TRBJ2-1; 7 positions agree with TRBD2. Germline V gene lookup returns CDR1 PRHDT and CDR2 FYEKMQ (reference sequence). After removal of 1 base from V and 5 bases from J, the junction contained 8 bases not matched to a gene. The CDR3 loop spans 16 amino acids. The DNA of the CDR3 is TGTGCCAGCAGCTTAGTACAGCCCGGGGGGAACAATGAGCAGTTCTTC. This sequence encodes CASSLVQPGGNNEQFF. The full variable domain, its missing parts supplied by reference TRBV13 and TRBJ2-1, is AAGVIQSPRHLIKEKRETATLKCYPIPRHDTVYWYQQGPGQDPQFLISFYEKMQSDKGSIPDRFSAQQFSDYHSELNMSSLELGDSALYFCASSLVQPGGNNEQFFGPGTRLTVL.

This clonotype was seen at least ten times. This chain connects TRBV6-2 or TRBV6-3 to TRBJ2-5; D is ambiguous. Germline CDR1 MNHEY, CDR2 SVGEGT. This CDR3 has 13 amino acids. V dropped 2 bases and J dropped 5 bases, with 9 bases sitting between them. Here the CDR3 DNA reads TGTGCCAGCAGTTACGGGGATTCGGAGACCCAGTACTTC. It codes for CASSYGDSETQYF.

This chain joins TRBV7-9 and TRBJ2-2; TRBD1 might be the D (6 bases). CDR1 is SEHNR, CDR2 FQNEAQ, per germline (reference sequence). V was cut by 5 bases and J by 1 base, with 26 bases left in between. The CDR3 extends over 20 amino acids. The CDR3 region has the DNA TGTGCCAGCAGCGTTGTTCCGTATTTAACAGGGTGGAGGAACACCGGGGAGCTGTTTTTT. Its protein product is CASSVVPYLTGWRNTGELFF.

V gene TRBV7-4 combines with J gene TRBJ1-5; 8 bases line up with TRBD1. The CDR3 loop spans 15 amino acids. The junction had 2 bases not matched to a gene; V was cut back by 0 bases and J by 4 bases. In germline, CDR1 is SGHVT, CDR2 SQSDAQ. The CDR3, as DNA: TGTGCCAGCAGCTTAGCCAGGGGGCGTAATCAGCCCCAGCATTTT. Translated, it gives CASSLARGRNQPQHF.

The J gene is TRBJ2-7, the V gene TRBV4-1; TRBD1 matches at 7 bases. The CDR3 covers 14 residues. The junction had 5 bases not matched to a gene; V was cut back by 5 bases and J by 1 base. Germline V gene sequence: CDR1 MGHRA, CDR2 YSYEKL. CDR3 sequence: CASSYPGQSYEQYF. DNA for the CDR3: TGCGCCAGCAGCTATCCGGGACAGTCCTACGAGCAGTACTTC.

The chain employs TRBV7-9 and TRBJ1-2; D may be TRBD1 (6 bases). Germline CDR1 is SEHNR and CDR2 is FQNEAQ (reference sequence). CDR3 length: 17 amino acids. V dropped 5 bases and J dropped 0 bases, with 19 bases sitting between them. The CDR3 bases are TGTGCCAGCAGCCTCACGGACAGCATCGCCGCTAACTATGGCTACACCTTC. As protein: CASSLTDSIAANYGYTF.

This chain joins TRBV7-2 and TRBJ2-3, with D hard to call. This CDR3 comprises 14 residues. Germline-derived CDR1 and CDR2 are SGHTA and FQGNSA. Deletions cut 1 base from V and 2 bases from J, with 7 bases between. The chain's CDR3 is CASSLGWATDTQYF. As DNA, the CDR3 is TGTGCCAGCAGCTTAGGGTGGGCCACAGATACGCAGTATTTT.

The rearrangement uses TRBV7-6 and TRBJ1-6, with 10 positions matching TRBD1. Per the germline V gene, CDR1 is SGHVS and CDR2 is FNYEAQ. The CDR3 covers 14 residues. Trimming removed 9 bases from V and 9 bases from J; junction bases left unmatched: 8. The DNA for the CDR3 is TGTGCCAGTTCAAACCGGGACAGGGGTTCACCCCTCCACTTT. It specifies CASSNRDRGSPLHF.

The chain joins TRBV29-1 to TRBJ1-3; D is unclear. V dropped 3 bases and J dropped 8 bases, with 17 bases sitting between them. Looked up from germline, CDR1 is SQVTM and CDR2 is ANQGSEA. CDR3 length: 14 residues. The CDR3 sequence: CSVDSGRDGYTIYF. For the CDR3, the DNA is TGCAGCGTTGATTCGGGCAGAGATGGCTACACCATATATTTT. Combining the CDR3 with reference TRBV29-1 and TRBJ1-3 gives the whole variable domain SAVISQKPSRDICQRGTSLTIQCQVDSQVTMMFWYRQQPGQSLTLIATANQGSEATYESGFVIDKFPISRPNLTFSTLTVSNMSPEDSSIYLCSVDSGRDGYTIYFGEGSWLTVV.

This rearrangement joins TRBV12-3 or TRBV12-4 to TRBJ2-3; the match to TRBD2 covers 11 bases. The CDR3 extends over 16 amino acids. V was clipped by 1 base and J by 3 bases; unmatched bases: 3. The CDR3 region has the DNA TGTGCCAGCAGTTTAGTTACTAGCGGGAGTACAGATACGCAGTATTTT. Its protein product is CASSLVTSGSTDTQYF.

The gene calls are TRBV6-5 and TRBJ2-7; either TRBD1 or TRBD2 may supply D (5 bases each). There are 13 residues in the CDR3. Trimming left V 5 bases short and J 1 base short, with 9 bases between. Germline values: CDR1 MNHEY, CDR2 SVGAGI. The CDR3 DNA is TGTGCCAGCAGTCGGGACGGATCCTACGAGCAGTACTTC. It is translated as CASSRDGSYEQYF.